In this sample, the clone carrying this TCR beta chain turned up a few times. What it binds is not known. Profiled with immunoSEQ multiplex PCR; TCRdb holds only in-frame clones, not every one. The data hold 30,000 or so clones, with around 76% observed a single time. Germline lookup yields CDR1 LNHDA and CDR2 SQIVND (reference sequence). The CDR3 spans 14 residues. The trim removed 8 bases at V and 0 bases at J, leaving 3 bases unmatched. The data are from a study of STAT5B mutations in CD4+ large granular lymphocyte leukemia. General study points: CD4-sorted patient repertoires seemed more clonal than healthy CD4+ repertoires. TRBV06-family usage was enriched in top patient clones (8/27) versus controls (2/35).

Healthy controls were blood donor buffy coats. Sequenced sample: CD4+ T cells from blood buffy coats. This TCR was sampled from a human donor in good health. The chain combines TRBV19 with TRBJ1-3; 8 positions agree with TRBD1. The DNA of the CDR3 is TGTGCCAGTTCACAGGGGGTCTCTGGAAACACCATATATTTT. Translating gives CASSQGVSGNTIYF.